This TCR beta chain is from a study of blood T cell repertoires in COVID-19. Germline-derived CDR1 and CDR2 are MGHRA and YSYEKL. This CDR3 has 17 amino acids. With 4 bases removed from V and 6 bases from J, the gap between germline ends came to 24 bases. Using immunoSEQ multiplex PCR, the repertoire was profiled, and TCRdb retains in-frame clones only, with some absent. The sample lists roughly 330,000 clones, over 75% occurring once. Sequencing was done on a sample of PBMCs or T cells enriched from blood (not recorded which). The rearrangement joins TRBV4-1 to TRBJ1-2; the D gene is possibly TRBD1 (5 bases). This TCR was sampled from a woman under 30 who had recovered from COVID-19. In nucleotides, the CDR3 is TGCGCCAGCAGCCTAATCCAGTTGTTGGGCCCCAGGGATGGCTACACCTTC. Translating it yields CASSLIQLLGPRDGYTF.